Below are 10 T cell receptor beta chains sequenced from a single sample in a study of T cell repertoires in aging, cancer and after chemotherapy. A mixed TRB-A/B primer pool amplified rearranged TRB by multiplex touch-down PCR. TCRdb reanalysed the multiplex PCR reads using MiXCR and keeps one entry per CDR3 protein. The sample includes 8,500 to 9,500 distinct CDR3 sequences, 23% of them seen just once. TCR beta rearrangements were amplified from peripheral blood genomic DNA. The sequencing input was blood. The receptors were gathered from a human donor with a blood cancer. The donor label of this sample is uncertain.

The V and J genes are TRBV6-1 and TRBJ2-5; 7 bases are shared with TRBD2. Per germline, CDR1 MNHNS and CDR2 SASEGT. With V trimmed by 10 bases and J by 6 bases, 14 bases remained unmatched. The CDR3 totals 14 residues. CDR3 loop: CAIQLRLAAQTQYF. CDR3 nucleotide sequence: TGTGCCATACAATTACGACTAGCTGCGCAGACCCAGTACTTC.

This clonotype is medium-sized (0.01 to 0.1%) in the sample. The chain employs TRBV11-1 and TRBJ2-2; possibly TRBD1 for D (6 bases). The CDR3 is 18 residues long. Trimming stripped 1 base from V and 3 bases from J, with 18 bases between. The germline gives CDR1 SGHAT, CDR2 FQDESV (reference sequence). The CDR3 loop is CASSLELRTGPDTGELFF. The CDR3 nucleotides are TGTGCCAGCAGCTTAGAGTTACGTACAGGGCCAGACACCGGGGAGCTGTTTTTT.

This clonotype is labeled medium-sized (0.01 to 0.1%). The CDR3: CASSIGGGSRTGELFF. The CDR3 nucleotides are TGTGCCAGTAGTATCGGTGGAGGGAGTAGAACCGGGGAGCTGTTTTTT. V usage is TRBV19 and J usage is TRBJ2-2; D may be TRBD2 (6 bases). CDR3 length: 16 residues. The germline V gene encodes CDR1 LNHDA and CDR2 SQIVND (reference sequence). V was trimmed by 3 bases and J by 5 bases, leaving 16 bases between them.

V is TRBV5-1 and J is TRBJ1-1; 8 bases align to TRBD1. Germline V gene lookup returns CDR1 SGHRS and CDR2 YFSETQ. This CDR3 comprises 13 residues. V shed 4 bases, J shed 5 bases, and the junction held 4 bases outside the gene matches. The CDR3 DNA follows: TGCGCCAGCAGCACCCGGACAGGGACTGAAGCTTTCTTT. As protein: CASSTRTGTEAFF.

CDR3 protein: CAWTPGQPYNEQFF. CDR3 in DNA: TGTGCCTGGACACCGGGACAGCCCTACAATGAGCAGTTCTTC. The J gene is TRBJ2-1, the V gene TRBV30; TRBD1 matches at 7 bases. Germline trimming cut 4 bases from V and 2 bases from J; bases unmatched to any gene: 5. From germline, CDR1 is GTSNPN and CDR2 SVGIG (reference sequence). CDR3 length equals 14 residues.

With regard to this clonotype: This clone may be a read error of a much larger clone one base away. This chain joins TRBV5-5 and TRBJ1-2; the D gene is possibly TRBD1 (6 bases). Per germline, CDR1 SGHKS and CDR2 YYEKEE (reference sequence). There are 15 residues in the CDR3. V was shortened by 4 bases and J by 8 bases, with 21 bases between the two germline ends. The CDR3 spells CASSTKRGTWLGYTF. For the CDR3, the DNA is TGTGCCAGCAGCACCAAAAGGGGGACATGGCTCGGCTACACCTTC.

In regard to this clonotype: This sequence may be a read error, since a much larger clone differs from it by one base. The chain links TRBV29-1 to TRBJ1-1; 10 bases fit TRBD1. Germline CDR1 SQVTM, CDR2 ANQGSEA. The CDR3 contains 13 residues. CDR3 amino acids: CGGRQGARTEAFF. The DNA for the CDR3 is TGCGGCGGCAGACAGGGGGCGCGGACTGAAGCTTTCTTT.

The CDR3 nucleotides read TGTGCCAGCAGGCTGACTAGCGGGAGTACGTACGAGCAGTACTTC. It codes for CASRLTSGSTYEQYF. V is TRBV5-6 and J is TRBJ2-7, with 12 positions matching TRBD2. V shed 5 bases and J 4 bases; nucleotides not matched to a gene: 7. The CDR3 totals 15 residues. Looked up from germline, CDR1 is SGHDT and CDR2 is YYEEEE.

This clonotype was detected only a few times. This chain links TRBV11-2 with TRBJ2-1, with 7 nucleotides matching TRBD2. This CDR3 is built from 15 residues. V lost 1 base and J lost 5; bases outside the gene matches: 5. The V gene's germline CDR1 is SGHAT and CDR2 FQNNGV. CDR3 region: CASSLGTRPNNEQFF. The CDR3 DNA is TGTGCCAGCAGCTTAGGGACTAGACCCAACAATGAGCAGTTCTTC.

This clonotype was picked up a small number of times. The J gene is TRBJ2-3, the V gene TRBV5-1, with 13 bases that match TRBD2. Unmatched junction bases numbered 4, after V lost 3 bases and J lost 3 bases. The CDR3 contains 16 residues. Germline V lookup: CDR1 SGHRS, CDR2 YFSETQ. CDR3 DNA: TGCGCCAGCAGCTGGGGACTAGCGGGAATTACAGATACGCAGTATTTT. Translating gives CASSWGLAGITDTQYF.